The 10 T cell receptor beta chains below were found in one sample sequenced in a study of control samples from healthy donors and cancer patients. TCRdb's table, derived via immunoSEQ multiplex PCR, lists solely in-frame clones and lacks some. The sample lists 150,000 or so clones, roughly 89% occurring once. The specimen was blood. The receptor set was obtained from a man between 18 and 35 years old in good health.

V gene TRBV6-6 combines with J gene TRBJ1-6; a possible D gene is TRBD1 (5 bases). In germline, CDR1 is MNHNY, CDR2 SVGAGI (reference sequence). The CDR3 covers 13 residues. Deletions cut 0 bases from V and 13 bases from J, with 10 bases between. CDR3 coding DNA: TGTGCCAGCAGTTACTCCGCCGGGGCTCCCCTCCACTTT. Encoded protein: CASSYSAGAPLHF.

The rearrangement uses TRBV19 and TRBJ2-4, with 7 bases aligning to TRBD1. CDR1 is LNHDA, CDR2 SQIVND, per germline (reference sequence). J was trimmed by 1 base and V by 9 bases; bases with no gene match: 6. The CDR3 runs 14 residues. For the CDR3, the DNA is TGTGCCAGCAGGGACAGATCGGCCAAAAACATTCAGTACTTC. Amino acids: CASRDRSAKNIQYF.

For the CDR3, the DNA is TGTGCCAGCAGCTTCCAATGGTTGCGCGACACCATATATTTT. Its translation is CASSFQWLRDTIYF. The rearrangement uses TRBV7-2 and TRBJ1-3; D gene ambiguous. Trimming pared 3 bases from V and 8 bases from J, leaving 14 bases between. CDR1 and CDR2 from the germline V gene are SGHTA and FQGNSA. CDR3 length: 14 residues.

This chain connects TRBV13 to TRBJ1-5, with TRBD1 as a possible D gene (5 bases). The CDR3 runs to 15 residues. The V end was cut by 1 base, the J end by 4 bases, with 11 bases between. Germline lookup yields CDR1 PRHDT and CDR2 FYEKMQ (reference sequence). CDR3 sequence (DNA): TGTGCCAGCAGCTTAGCCGGGGGATTGAATCAGCCCCAGCATTTT. This encodes CASSLAGGLNQPQHF.

CDR3 sequence: CASSRGQGRGYAKNIQYF. The CDR3, as DNA: TGTGCCAGCAGTCGGGGACAGGGAAGGGGATATGCCAAAAACATTCAGTACTTC. This chain uses TRBV28 with TRBJ2-4; 9 bases align to TRBD1. The V gene end was trimmed by 5 bases and the J gene end by 1 base; junction bases not matched to a gene: 12. The germline CDR1 and CDR2 sequences are MDHEN and SYDVKM. The CDR3 is 18 residues long.

The chain carries TRBV6-2 or TRBV6-3 and TRBJ2-3, with 11 bases aligning to TRBD2. The CDR3 is made up of 17 amino acids. V was clipped by 3 bases and J by 2 bases; unmatched bases: 7. CDR1 is MNHEY and CDR2 is SVGEGT in the germline V gene. CDR3 bases: TGTGCCAGCAGTTATCCCCTAGCGGGGGGCCACACAGATACGCAGTATTTT. It codes for CASSYPLAGGHTDTQYF.

The CDR3 DNA is TGTGCCAGCAGTGTCCGGGACTACTACAATGAGCAGTTCTTC. Translating gives CASSVRDYYNEQFF. This rearrangement joins TRBV6-2 or TRBV6-3 to TRBJ2-1; TRBD2 matches at 7 bases. Germline V gene sequence: CDR1 MNHEY, CDR2 SVGEGT. This CDR3 spans 14 amino acids. Trimming took 5 bases from V and 3 from J; bases not matched to a gene: 4.

The rearrangement uses TRBV6-6 and TRBJ1-2; D unresolved. The V and J ends lost 8 bases and 0 bases respectively, with 16 bases between them. The germline V gene has CDR1 MNHNY and CDR2 SVGAGI (reference sequence). The CDR3 spans 15 residues. CDR3 protein: CASADGGIPNYGYTF. As DNA, the CDR3 is TGTGCCAGCGCCGACGGTGGTATCCCTAACTATGGCTACACCTTC.

The chain recombines TRBV6-5 with TRBJ1-2; possibly TRBD1 for D (5 bases). Germline CDR1 reads MNHEY; CDR2 reads SVGAGI. V was trimmed by 0 bases and J by 6 bases, leaving 11 bases between them. This CDR3 region has 14 residues. The CDR3 loop reads CASSYSHGANGYTF. Written as DNA, the CDR3 is TGTGCCAGCAGTTACTCGCATGGGGCAAATGGCTACACCTTC.

The genes are TRBV29-1 and TRBJ2-7; no clear D. CDR3 length: 13 residues. Per the germline V gene, CDR1 is SQVTM and CDR2 is ANQGSEA. Trimming stripped 3 bases from V and 6 bases from J, with 15 bases between. The CDR3 spells CSVELIDQGEQYF. The CDR3, as DNA: TGCAGCGTTGAGCTTATAGATCAAGGCGAGCAGTACTTC.